This T cell receptor (beta chain) appears in the sequencing data of a study of beta chain features in type 1 diabetes. Points from the study as a whole: In patients and controls equally, PCR might favor templates that are shorter. Shortening of TCRB CDR3s, moderate but significant, appeared in all four CD4+ subsets of Type 1 diabetes patients.

This CDR3 is 14 amino acids long. A few counts support this clone. Antigen unknown. Since all of the isolated RNA was reverse transcribed, expressed TCRB transcripts were what got sequenced. Data came from immunoSEQ multiplex PCR; TCRdb stores just in-frame clones and leaves some out. Here the sample spans roughly 250,000 clones, approximately 20% being singletons. The sequenced material came from naive CD4+ T cells from blood. The clonotype comes from a woman between 40 and 50 years old with type 1 diabetes. The gene calls are TRBV21-1 and TRBJ2-5; the listed D gene, TRBD2, was not tested against the DNA. TRBV21-1 corresponds to a pseudogene. CDR3 sequence reads: CASSKRDFQETQYF. The CDR3 region has the DNA TGTGCCAGCAGCAAAAGGGACTTTCAAGAGACCCAGTACTTC.